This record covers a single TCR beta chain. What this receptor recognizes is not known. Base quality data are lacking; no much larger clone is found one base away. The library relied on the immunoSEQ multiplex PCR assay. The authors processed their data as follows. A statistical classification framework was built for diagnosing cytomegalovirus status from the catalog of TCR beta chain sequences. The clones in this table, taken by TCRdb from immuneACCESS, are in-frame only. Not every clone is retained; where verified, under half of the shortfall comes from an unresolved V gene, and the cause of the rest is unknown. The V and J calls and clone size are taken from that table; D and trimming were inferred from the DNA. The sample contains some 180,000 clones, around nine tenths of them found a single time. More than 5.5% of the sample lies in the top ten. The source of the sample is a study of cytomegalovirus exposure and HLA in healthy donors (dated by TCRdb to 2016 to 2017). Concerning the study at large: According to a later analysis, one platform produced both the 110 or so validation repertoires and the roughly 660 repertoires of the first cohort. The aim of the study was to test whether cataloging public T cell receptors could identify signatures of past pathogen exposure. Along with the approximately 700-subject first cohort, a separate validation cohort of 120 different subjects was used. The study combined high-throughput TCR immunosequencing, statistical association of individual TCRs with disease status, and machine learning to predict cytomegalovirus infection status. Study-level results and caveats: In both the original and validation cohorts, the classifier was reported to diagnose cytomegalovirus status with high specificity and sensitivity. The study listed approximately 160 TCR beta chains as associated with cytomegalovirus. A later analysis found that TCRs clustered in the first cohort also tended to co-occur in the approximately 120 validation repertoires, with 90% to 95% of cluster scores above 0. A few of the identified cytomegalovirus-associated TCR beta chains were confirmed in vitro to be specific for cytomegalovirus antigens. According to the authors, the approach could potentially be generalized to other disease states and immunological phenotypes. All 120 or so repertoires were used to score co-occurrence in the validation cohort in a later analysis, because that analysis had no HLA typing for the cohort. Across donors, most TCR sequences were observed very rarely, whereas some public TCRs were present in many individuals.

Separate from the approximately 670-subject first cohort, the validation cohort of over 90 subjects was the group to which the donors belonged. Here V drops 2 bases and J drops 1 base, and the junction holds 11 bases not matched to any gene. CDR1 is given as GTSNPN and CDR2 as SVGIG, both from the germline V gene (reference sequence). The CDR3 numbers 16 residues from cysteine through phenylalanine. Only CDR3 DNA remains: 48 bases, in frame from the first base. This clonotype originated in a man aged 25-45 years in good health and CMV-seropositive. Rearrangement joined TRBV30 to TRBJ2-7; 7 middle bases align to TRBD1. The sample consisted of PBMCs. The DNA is TGTGCCTGGAGTACTACCGGACAGGCTCTATCCTACGAGCAGTACTTC. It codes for CAWSTTGQALSYEQYF.